Following are 26 T cell receptor beta chains from one sample sequenced in a study of T-cell reconstitution after alpha-beta-depleted transplantation in children. Unique molecular identifiers were built into the TCRbeta library. TCRdb reprocessed the PCR reads via MiXCR and lists one record per CDR3 protein. The sample includes hundreds of thousands of distinct CDR3 sequences, 15% to 20% of them seen just once. The sequencing used PBMCs, mostly from graft donor cells, collected 360 days after TCRalphabeta/CD19-depleted stem cell transplant. The source is a male patient younger than 18 who had a stem cell transplant for acute lymphoblastic leukemia, so the T cells may come from the graft donor.

This chain uses TRBV7-3 with TRBJ2-7; 9 bases fit TRBD2. The V gene's germline CDR1 is SGHTA and CDR2 FQGTGA. This CDR3 is built from 17 residues. The ends lost 2 bases at V and 4 bases at J; junction bases unmatched: 12. In DNA, the CDR3 is TGTGCCAGCAGCTTACAAGGCTCGGCTAGCGGGAAATACGAGCAGTACTTC. This gives the protein CASSLQGSASGKYEQYF.

This clonotype has ten or more counts. V and J are TRBV29-1 and TRBJ2-7; 9 bases are shared with TRBD2. The CDR3 contains 14 residues. The germline V gene encodes CDR1 SQVTM and CDR2 ANQGSEA. The V gene end was trimmed by 3 bases and the J gene end by 2 bases; junction bases not matched to a gene: 5. The CDR3 DNA follows: TGCAGCGTTGAGATTAGCGGGAGACCCTACGAGCAGTACTTC. This gives the protein CSVEISGRPYEQYF.

The chain uses TRBV7-8 and TRBJ2-3, with no clear D. Deletions cut 2 bases from V and 2 bases from J, with 8 bases between. Looked up from germline, CDR1 is SGHVS and CDR2 is FQNEAQ. The CDR3 consists of 14 residues. CDR3 amino acids: CASSLWLITDTQYF. The CDR3 bases are TGTGCCAGCAGCTTATGGTTGATCACAGATACGCAGTATTTT.

This clonotype was seen only a few times. The chain uses TRBV5-6 and TRBJ2-1; 8 bases align to TRBD2. The CDR3 loop spans 15 amino acids. CDR1 SGHDT and CDR2 YYEEEE come from the germline V gene. The ends lost 4 bases at V and 8 bases at J; junction bases unmatched: 11. CDR3 coding DNA: TGTGCCAGCAGCCTGTTAACCGCCGGGGGGGATGAGCAGTTCTTC. This sequence encodes CASSLLTAGGDEQFF.

In its sample, this clonotype was seen a few times. The V call is TRBV7-9, the J call TRBJ1-1, with a tentative D call TRBD1 (6 bases). The CDR3 sequence is 16 residues long. Per the germline V gene, CDR1 is SEHNR and CDR2 is FQNEAQ (reference sequence). Deletions cut 4 bases from V and 3 bases from J, with 18 bases between. The CDR3 sequence: CASSSARGQKDTEAFF. The CDR3 coding sequence is TGTGCCAGCAGCTCTGCGCGGGGGCAAAAGGACACTGAAGCTTTCTTT.

The chain couples TRBV19 to TRBJ2-1; D is undetermined. V dropped 5 bases and J dropped 7 bases, with 15 bases sitting between them. Germline V lookup: CDR1 LNHDA, CDR2 SQIVND (reference sequence). The CDR3 length is 14 residues. CDR3 sequence reads: CASSFGWPHNEQFF. Here the CDR3 DNA reads TGTGCCAGTAGTTTCGGCTGGCCCCATAATGAGCAGTTCTTC.

This clonotype was recorded at least ten times. The rearrangement joins TRBV29-1 to TRBJ2-7; D assignment may be TRBD1 or TRBD2 (5 bases each). CDR3 length equals 12 residues. The germline V gene has CDR1 SQVTM and CDR2 ANQGSEA. Trimming pared 3 bases from V and 2 bases from J, leaving 8 bases between. The CDR3 loop reads CSVDQGAYEQYF. CDR3 DNA sequence: TGCAGCGTTGATCAGGGAGCCTACGAGCAGTACTTC.

This clonotype has only a few counts. V gene TRBV27 combines with J gene TRBJ2-1, with a weak D call TRBD2 (6 bases). This CDR3 has 16 amino acids. Germline V gene lookup returns CDR1 MNHEY and CDR2 SMNVEV (reference sequence). Trimming cost V 3 bases and J 6 bases, with 18 bases left between them. This CDR3 reads CASSLEGQMTGNEQFF. CDR3 sequence (DNA): TGTGCCAGCAGTTTGGAGGGGCAGATGACGGGCAATGAGCAGTTCTTC.

This clonotype was seen more than once but under ten times. This rearrangement joins TRBV5-1 to TRBJ2-7; possible D gene TRBD2, 5 bases. V gave up 3 bases and J gave up 5 bases, with 15 bases separating them. The CDR3 length is 14 residues. The germline V gene encodes CDR1 SGHRS and CDR2 YFSETQ. The CDR3 DNA reads TGCGCCAGCAGCTCGACGGGGTCGAGGAACGAGCAGTACTTC. It translates to CASSSTGSRNEQYF.

This clonotype has more than one count but fewer than ten. The rearrangement uses TRBV4-1 and TRBJ2-5; maybe TRBD2 (5 bases). CDR3 length equals 17 residues. Germline V gene data show CDR1 as MGHRA and CDR2 as YSYEKL. Trimming removed 0 bases from V and 3 bases from J, with 17 bases in between. The CDR3 spells CASSQERVPSRKETQYF. The DNA for the CDR3 is TGCGCCAGCAGCCAAGAGCGGGTCCCCAGCAGGAAAGAGACCCAGTACTTC.

The CDR3 here is CASTPVVGRQETQYF. The CDR3 DNA is TGCGCCAGCACCCCGGTGGTGGGGCGACAAGAGACCCAGTACTTC. The chain links TRBV5-1 to TRBJ2-5, with D perhaps matching TRBD1 (5 bases). The CDR3 spans 15 residues. Looked up from germline, CDR1 is SGHRS and CDR2 is YFSETQ. V was cut by 6 bases and J by 2 bases, with 17 bases left in between. The complete variable domain, with remaining parts taken from reference TRBV5-1 and TRBJ2-5, reads KAGVTQTPRYLIKTRGQQVTLSCSPISGHRSVSWYQQTPGQGLQFLFEYFSETQRNKGNFPGRFSGRQFSNSRSEMNVSTLELGDSALYLCASTPVVGRQETQYFGPGTRLLVL.

The chain has TRBV4-1 and TRBJ2-3; no clear D. The germline gives CDR1 MGHRA, CDR2 YSYEKL. The CDR3 is made up of 15 amino acids. V shed 4 bases and J shed 4 bases, with 15 bases lying between them. CDR3 amino acids: CASSRTRARSDTQYF. In DNA, the CDR3 is TGCGCCAGCAGCCGAACCCGGGCGAGGTCAGATACGCAGTATTTT.

The chain recombines TRBV7-9 with TRBJ1-1; possibly TRBD1 for D (5 bases). Germline CDR1 SEHNR, CDR2 FQNEAQ (reference sequence). V lost 4 bases and J lost 3, with 18 bases in between. This CDR3 has 16 amino acids. Here the CDR3 DNA reads TGTGCCAGCAGCTCTTCGGGCCTCCGGGGGTACACTGAAGCTTTCTTT. Translating gives CASSSSGLRGYTEAFF.

A few counts support this clonotype. This chain joins TRBV28 and TRBJ2-2; TRBD1 matches at 8 bases. CDR3 length: 17 amino acids. The V gene end was trimmed by 6 bases and the J gene end by 7 bases; junction bases not matched to a gene: 16. CDR1 is MDHEN and CDR2 is SYDVKM in the germline V gene. DNA for the CDR3: TGTGCCAGCAGCCCCCGGACAGGGATACTTGTGGGCGGGGAGCTGTTTTTT. Its protein is CASSPRTGILVGGELFF.

This clonotype has only a few counts. CDR3 loop: CASSLMTLRSYNEQFF. CDR3 nucleotides: TGCGCCAGCAGCTTGATGACCCTTCGCTCCTACAATGAGCAGTTCTTC. The chain uses TRBV5-1 and TRBJ2-1, with unresolved D. CDR1 SGHRS and CDR2 YFSETQ come from the germline V gene. This CDR3 region has 16 residues. Trimming left V 1 base short and J 0 bases short, with 11 bases between.

This sequence joins TRBV25-1 and TRBJ2-2, with 7 bases lining up with TRBD1. Germline V gene lookup returns CDR1 MGHDK and CDR2 SYGVNS. After removal of 1 base from V and 3 bases from J, the junction contained 5 bases not matched to a gene. This CDR3 has 16 amino acids. CDR3 nucleotides: TGTGCCAGCAGTGAATTGGGGACAGCCGACACCGGGGAGCTGTTTTTT. Translated: CASSELGTADTGELFF. Full variable domain (missing parts from reference TRBV25-1 and TRBJ2-2): EADIYQTPRYLVIGTGKKITLECSQTMGHDKMYWYQQDPGMELHLIHYSYGVNSTEKGDLSSESTVSRIRTEHFPLTLESARPSHTSQYLCASSELGTADTGELFFGEGSRLTVL.

V usage is TRBV5-1 and J usage is TRBJ2-7, with 8 positions matching TRBD2. The CDR3 has 15 residues. The germline V gene encodes CDR1 SGHRS and CDR2 YFSETQ. V shed 5 bases, J shed 2 bases, and the junction held 9 bases outside the gene matches. CDR3 residues: CASSLSGEPPYEQYF. CDR3 DNA sequence: TGCGCCAGCAGTCTTAGCGGGGAGCCCCCCTACGAGCAGTACTTC.

This clonotype was picked up a small number of times. The V and J genes are TRBV18 and TRBJ2-1; D may correspond to TRBD1 or TRBD2 (5 bases each). Trimming stripped 0 bases from V and 5 bases from J, with 14 bases between. CDR3 length equals 16 residues. CDR1 and CDR2 from the germline V gene are KGHSH and LQKENI. The CDR3 DNA reads as TGTGCCAGCTCACCACCAGGGACCCGGGGCAACAATGAGCAGTTCTTC. Amino acids: CASSPPGTRGNNEQFF.

The rearrangement links TRBV4-1 to TRBJ2-3; D is ambiguous. Trimming shortened V by 4 bases and J by 0 bases, and 11 bases separated the two germline ends. Germline-derived CDR1 and CDR2 are MGHRA and YSYEKL. This CDR3 spans 15 amino acids. In DNA, the CDR3 is TGCGCCAGCAGCCCAGGCGCGACTAGCACAGATACGCAGTATTTT. Its protein product is CASSPGATSTDTQYF.

The gene calls are TRBV7-3 and TRBJ2-7, with 9 bases lining up with TRBD1. The CDR3 is 13 residues long. V lost 3 bases to trimming and J lost 7 bases; unmatched junction nucleotides: 4. Germline assignment: CDR1 SGHTA and CDR2 FQGTGA. CDR3 DNA sequence: TGTGCCAGCAGCTTGGGACAGGGTTGGGAGCAGTACTTC. Its protein product is CASSLGQGWEQYF.

Many counts were recorded for this clonotype. This rearrangement joins TRBV6-5 to TRBJ2-7; a weak D match, TRBD2 (5 bases). Germline V lookup: CDR1 MNHEY, CDR2 SVGAGI. The length of the CDR3 is 14 residues. Trimming left V 2 bases short and J 2 bases short, with 10 bases between. CDR3 bases: TGTGCCAGCAGTTACCGGGGAGCAACCTACGAGCAGTACTTC. It translates to CASSYRGATYEQYF.

This clonotype was seen at least ten times. The chain joins TRBV20-1 to TRBJ1-6; D is unclear. Trimming cost V 7 bases and J 8 bases, with 6 bases left between them. This CDR3 contains 10 residues. In germline, CDR1 is DFQATT, CDR2 SNEGSKA (reference sequence). The CDR3 loop is CSGMDSPLHF. DNA of the CDR3: TGCAGTGGGATGGATTCACCCCTCCACTTT.

This chain links TRBV4-1 with TRBJ2-7; 7 bases line up with TRBD2. CDR1 and CDR2 from the germline V gene are MGHRA and YSYEKL. The CDR3 covers 16 residues. Germline trimming cut 1 base from V and 0 bases from J; bases unmatched to any gene: 6. The CDR3 reads CASSQGRQRDSYEQYF. CDR3 coding DNA: TGCGCCAGCAGCCAAGGCCGTCAGCGGGACTCCTACGAGCAGTACTTC.

V is TRBV5-1 and J is TRBJ1-1, with D tentatively TRBD1 (6 bases). V lost 6 bases, J lost 3 bases, and 12 bases lay in between. Per the germline V gene, CDR1 is SGHRS and CDR2 is YFSETQ. This CDR3 has 13 amino acids. The CDR3 coding sequence is TGCGCCAGCACCCGGGCAGGGGACACTGAAGCTTTCTTT. This codes for CASTRAGDTEAFF.

The rearrangement joins TRBV14 to TRBJ2-7; possibly TRBD1 for D (5 bases). Trimming pared 4 bases from V and 5 bases from J, leaving 15 bases between. The germline V gene encodes CDR1 SGHDN and CDR2 FVKESK. The CDR3 contains 14 residues. This chain's CDR3 is CASSPHQQGHEQYF. The DNA of the CDR3 is TGTGCCAGCAGCCCGCACCAGCAGGGTCACGAGCAGTACTTC.

This clonotype was counted between two and nine times. This rearrangement joins TRBV24-1 to TRBJ2-1; 10 bases line up with TRBD1. In germline, CDR1 is KGHDR, CDR2 SFDVKD. J was trimmed by 3 bases and V by 5 bases; bases with no gene match: 3. The CDR3 covers 15 residues. In DNA form, the CDR3 reads TGTGCCACCAGTGCCAGGGACAGGGGCTACAATGAGCAGTTCTTC. This codes for CATSARDRGYNEQFF.